This TCR beta chain was identified during a study of blood T cell repertoires in COVID-19. Repertoires were generated with immunoSEQ multiplex PCR, while TCRdb's copy carries only in-frame clones and drops some. Altogether 350,000 to 400,000 clones are present, approximately 89% being singletons, with the ten largest covering about 1.7%. The CDR3 runs 11 residues. Germline V gives CDR1 DFQATT, CDR2 SNEGSKA (reference sequence). The rearrangement uses TRBV20-1 and TRBJ1-1; D is ambiguous. Sequenced: PBMCs or T cells enriched from blood (not recorded which). The sequence was obtained from a woman aged 25-40 years who had recovered from COVID-19. The DNA of the CDR3 is TGCATGATGACTGATCGAACTGAAGCTTTCTTT. Translating it yields CMMTDRTEAFF.